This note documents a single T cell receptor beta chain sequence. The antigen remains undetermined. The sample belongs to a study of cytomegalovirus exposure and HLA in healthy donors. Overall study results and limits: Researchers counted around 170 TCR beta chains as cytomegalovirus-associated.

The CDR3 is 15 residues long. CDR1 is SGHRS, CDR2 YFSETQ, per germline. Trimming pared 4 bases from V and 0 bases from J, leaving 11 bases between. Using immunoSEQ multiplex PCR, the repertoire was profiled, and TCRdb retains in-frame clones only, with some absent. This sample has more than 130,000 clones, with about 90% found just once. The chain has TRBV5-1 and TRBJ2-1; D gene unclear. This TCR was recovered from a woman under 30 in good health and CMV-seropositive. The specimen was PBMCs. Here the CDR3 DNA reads TGCGCCAGCAGCCCAGCGCAGATCTCCTACAATGAGCAGTTCTTC. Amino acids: CASSPAQISYNEQFF.